This T cell receptor (beta chain) came from a study of cytomegalovirus exposure and HLA in healthy donors. This clone was seen once. Its antigen is not identified. Study-level findings and limits: Earlier findings revealed that most TCR beta V segments proved productive either about 87% or about 30% of the time. Later analysis identified a missense DCLRE1C variant that was linked to TCR beta V- and J-gene trimming. Upon later analysis, HLA-associated TCR beta chains proved more clonally expanded than other, equally common chains. Most observed TCR sequences were rare, whereas some public TCRs were detected in many donors.

Vbeta (60) and Jbeta (13) primers were used in the PCR. TCRdb's table, derived via immunoSEQ multiplex PCR, lists solely in-frame clones and lacks some. The profile covers 240,000 or so clones, with 82% appearing a single time and 4.5% to 6% taken by the ten largest. Sequenced sample: PBMCs. This clonotype was obtained from a middle-aged woman in good health and CMV-seropositive.

The CDR3 DNA is TGTGCCAGCAGCCGTAGCGGGGGGGAGTCCTACGAGCAGTACTTC. Amino acid sequence: CASSRSGGESYEQYF. V gene TRBV5-4 combines with J gene TRBJ2-7; 11 bases match TRBD2. The CDR3 is 15 amino acids. Germline V CDR1 and CDR2: SGHNT, YYREEE (reference sequence). V lost 4 bases and J lost 1; bases outside the gene matches: 4. The full variable domain, its missing parts supplied by reference TRBV5-4 and TRBJ2-7, is ETGVTQSPTHLIKTRGQQVTLRCSSQSGHNTVSWYQQALGQGPQFIFQYYREEENGRGNFPPRFSGLQFPNYSSELNVNALELDDSALYLCASSRSGGESYEQYFGPGTRLTVT.